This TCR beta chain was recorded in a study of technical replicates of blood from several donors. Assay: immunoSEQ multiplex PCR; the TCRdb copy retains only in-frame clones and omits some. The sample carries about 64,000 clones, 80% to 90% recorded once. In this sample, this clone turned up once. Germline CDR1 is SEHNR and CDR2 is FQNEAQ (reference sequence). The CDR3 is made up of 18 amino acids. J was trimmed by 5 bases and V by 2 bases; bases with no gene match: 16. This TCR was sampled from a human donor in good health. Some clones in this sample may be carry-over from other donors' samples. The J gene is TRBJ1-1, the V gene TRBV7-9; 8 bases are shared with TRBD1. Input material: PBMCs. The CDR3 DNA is TGTGCCAGCAGCTTACGTTTGGGCAGGGGGCGTATAGAGACTGAAGCTTTCTTT. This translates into CASSLRLGRGRIETEAFF.